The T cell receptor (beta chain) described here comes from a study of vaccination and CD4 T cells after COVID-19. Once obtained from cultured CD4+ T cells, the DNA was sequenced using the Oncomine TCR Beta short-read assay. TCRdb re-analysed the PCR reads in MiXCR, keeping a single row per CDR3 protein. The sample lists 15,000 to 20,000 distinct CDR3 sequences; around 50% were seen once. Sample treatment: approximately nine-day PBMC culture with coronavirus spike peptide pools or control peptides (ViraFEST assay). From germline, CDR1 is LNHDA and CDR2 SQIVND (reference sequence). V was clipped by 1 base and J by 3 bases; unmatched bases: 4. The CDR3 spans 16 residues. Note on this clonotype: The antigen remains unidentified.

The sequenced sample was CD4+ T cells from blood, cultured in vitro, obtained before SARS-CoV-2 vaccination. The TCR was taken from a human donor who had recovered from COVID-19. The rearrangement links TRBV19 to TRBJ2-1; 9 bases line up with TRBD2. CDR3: CASSIANSGSYNEQFF. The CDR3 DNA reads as TGTGCCAGTAGTATAGCTAATAGCGGGAGCTACAATGAGCAGTTCTTC. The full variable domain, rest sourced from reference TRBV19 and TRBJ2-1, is DGGITQSPKYLFRKEGQNVTLSCEQNLNHDAMYWYRQDPGQGLRLIYYSQIVNDFQKGDIAEGYSVSREKKESFPLTVTSAQKNPTAFYLCASSIANSGSYNEQFFGPGTRLTVL.